This T cell receptor (beta chain) was sequenced in a study of beta chain features in type 1 diabetes. The study reverse transcribed the entire isolated RNA, so it sequenced expressed TCRB transcripts. A few million reads were obtained on average from naive, central memory and regulatory T cell samples. Profiled with immunoSEQ multiplex PCR; TCRdb holds only in-frame clones, not every one. The sample has 900,000 or so clones; roughly 17% are singletons. The CDR3 contains 13 residues. The germline gives CDR1 SGDLS, CDR2 YYNGEE. Between the trimmed V and J ends, which lost 5 bases and 4 bases, there was a span of 12 bases.

Sequencing was carried out using naive CD4+ T cells from blood. The chain uses TRBV9 and TRBJ1-2; TRBD1 might be the D (6 bases). The sequence was collected from a woman aged 18-29 years in good health. This CDR3 reads CASSTGGAYGYTF. CDR3 DNA sequence: TGTGCCAGCAGTACCGGGGGCGCCTATGGCTACACCTTC.